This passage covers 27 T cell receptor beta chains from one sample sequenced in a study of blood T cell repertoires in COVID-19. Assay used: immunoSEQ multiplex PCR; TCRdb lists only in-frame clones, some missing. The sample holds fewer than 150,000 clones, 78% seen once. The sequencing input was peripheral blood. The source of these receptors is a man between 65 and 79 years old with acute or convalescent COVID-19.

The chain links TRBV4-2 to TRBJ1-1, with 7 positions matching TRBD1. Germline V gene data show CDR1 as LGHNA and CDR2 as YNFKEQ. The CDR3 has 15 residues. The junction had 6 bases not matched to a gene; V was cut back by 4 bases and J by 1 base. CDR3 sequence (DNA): TGTGCCAGCAGCCCAAACGAGGGGGCGAACACTGAAGCTTTCTTT. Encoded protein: CASSPNEGANTEAFF.

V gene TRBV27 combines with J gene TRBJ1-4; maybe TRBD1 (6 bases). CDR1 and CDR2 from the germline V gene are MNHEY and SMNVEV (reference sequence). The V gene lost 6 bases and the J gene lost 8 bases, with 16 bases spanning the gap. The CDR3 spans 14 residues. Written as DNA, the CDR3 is TGTGCCAGCAGCGGGGGGCGCCCGGCCGAAAAACTGTTTTTT. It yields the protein CASSGGRPAEKLFF.

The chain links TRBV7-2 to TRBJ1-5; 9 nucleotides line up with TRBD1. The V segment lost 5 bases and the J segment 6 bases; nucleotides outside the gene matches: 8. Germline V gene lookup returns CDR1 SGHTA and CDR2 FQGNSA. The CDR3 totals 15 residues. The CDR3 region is CASSAGQGWGQPQHF. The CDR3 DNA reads TGTGCCAGCAGCGCAGGACAGGGGTGGGGTCAGCCCCAGCATTTT.

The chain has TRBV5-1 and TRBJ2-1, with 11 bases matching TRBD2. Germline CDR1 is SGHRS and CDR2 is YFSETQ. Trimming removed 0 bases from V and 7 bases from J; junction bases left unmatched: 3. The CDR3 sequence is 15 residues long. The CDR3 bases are TGCGCCAGCAGCTTGGATAGCGGGGGGGCTAATGAGCAGTTCTTC. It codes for CASSLDSGGANEQFF.

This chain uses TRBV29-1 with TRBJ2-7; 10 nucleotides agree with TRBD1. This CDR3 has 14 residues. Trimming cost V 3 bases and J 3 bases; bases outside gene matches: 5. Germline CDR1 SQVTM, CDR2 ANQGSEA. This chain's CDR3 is CSVDRGTGDYEQYF. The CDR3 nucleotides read TGCAGCGTTGACCGCGGGACAGGGGACTACGAGCAGTACTTC.

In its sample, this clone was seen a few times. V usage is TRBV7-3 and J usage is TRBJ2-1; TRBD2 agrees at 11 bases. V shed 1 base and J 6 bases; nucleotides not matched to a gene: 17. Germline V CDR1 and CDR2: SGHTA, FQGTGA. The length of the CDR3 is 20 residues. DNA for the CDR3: TGTGCCAGCAGCTTAATCTCTGTAGCGGGGGGGCTATCTAATGGCAATGAGCAGTTCTTC. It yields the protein CASSLISVAGGLSNGNEQFF.

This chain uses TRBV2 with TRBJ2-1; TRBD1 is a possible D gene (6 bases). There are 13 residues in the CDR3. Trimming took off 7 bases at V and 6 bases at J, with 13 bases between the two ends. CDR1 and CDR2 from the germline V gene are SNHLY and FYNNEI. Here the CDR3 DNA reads TGTGCCAGCAAGAGGACAGAGCCCAATGAGCAGTTCTTC. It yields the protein CASKRTEPNEQFF.

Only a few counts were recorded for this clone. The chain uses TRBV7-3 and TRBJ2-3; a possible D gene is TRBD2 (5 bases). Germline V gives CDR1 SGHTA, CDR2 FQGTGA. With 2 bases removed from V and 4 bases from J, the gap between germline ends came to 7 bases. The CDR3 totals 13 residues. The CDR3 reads CASSLSRADTQYF. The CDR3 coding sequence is TGTGCCAGCAGCTTATCGCGGGCAGATACGCAGTATTTT. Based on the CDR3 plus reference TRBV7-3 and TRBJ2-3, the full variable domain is GAGVSQTPSNKVTEKGKYVELRCDPISGHTALYWYRQSLGQGPEFLIYFQGTGAADDSGLPNDRFFAVRPEGSVSTLKIQRTERGDSAVYLCASSLSRADTQYFGPGTRLTVL.

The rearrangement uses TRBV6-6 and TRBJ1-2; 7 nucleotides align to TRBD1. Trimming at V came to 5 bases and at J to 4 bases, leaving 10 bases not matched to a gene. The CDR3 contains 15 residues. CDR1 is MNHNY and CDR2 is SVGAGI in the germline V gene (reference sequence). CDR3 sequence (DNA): TGTGCCAGCAGTCACACGCGACAGGGCGCCTATGGCTACACCTTC. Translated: CASSHTRQGAYGYTF.

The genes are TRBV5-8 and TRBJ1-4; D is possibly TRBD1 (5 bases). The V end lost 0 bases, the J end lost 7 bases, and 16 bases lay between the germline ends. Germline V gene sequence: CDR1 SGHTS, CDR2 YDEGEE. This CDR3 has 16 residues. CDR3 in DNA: TGTGCCAGCAGCTTGGGATCGACAGTCGTCGGTGAAAAACTGTTTTTT. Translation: CASSLGSTVVGEKLFF. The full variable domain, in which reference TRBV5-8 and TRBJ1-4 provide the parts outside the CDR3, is EAGVTQSPTHLIKTRGQQATLRCSPISGHTSVYWYQQALGLGLQFLLWYDEGEERNRGNFPPRFSGRQFPNYSSELNVNALELEDSALYLCASSLGSTVVGEKLFFGSGTQLSVL.

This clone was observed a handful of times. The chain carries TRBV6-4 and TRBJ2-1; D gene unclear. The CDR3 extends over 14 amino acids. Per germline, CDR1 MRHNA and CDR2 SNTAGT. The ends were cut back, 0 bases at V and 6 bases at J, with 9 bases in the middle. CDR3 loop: CASSDSRVSNEQFF. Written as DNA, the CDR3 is TGTGCCAGCAGTGACTCCCGGGTGAGCAATGAGCAGTTCTTC.

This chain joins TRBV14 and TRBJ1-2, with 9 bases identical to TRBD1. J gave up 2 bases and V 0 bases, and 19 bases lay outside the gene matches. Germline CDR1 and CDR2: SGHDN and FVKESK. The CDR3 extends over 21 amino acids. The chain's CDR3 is CASSQDRPIPRGDRDNYGYTF. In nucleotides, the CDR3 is TGTGCCAGCAGCCAAGATCGCCCCATCCCCCGGGGGGACAGGGACAACTATGGCTACACCTTC. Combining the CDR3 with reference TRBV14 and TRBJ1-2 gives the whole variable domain EAGVTQFPSHSVIEKGQTVTLRCDPISGHDNLYWYRRVMGKEIKFLLHFVKESKQDESGMPNNRFLAERTGGTYSTLKVQPAELEDSGVYFCASSQDRPIPRGDRDNYGYTFGSGTRLTVV.

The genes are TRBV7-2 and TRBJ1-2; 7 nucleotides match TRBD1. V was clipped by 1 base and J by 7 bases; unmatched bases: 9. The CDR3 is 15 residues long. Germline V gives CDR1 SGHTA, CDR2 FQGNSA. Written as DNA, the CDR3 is TGTGCCAGCAGCTTAGTGGGCCAGGGGGTAACTGGCTACACCTTC. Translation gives CASSLVGQGVTGYTF. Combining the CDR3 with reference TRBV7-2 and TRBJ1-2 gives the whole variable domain GAGVSQSPSNKVTEKGKDVELRCDPISGHTALYWYRQSLGQGLEFLIYFQGNSAPDKSGLPSDRFSAERTGGSVSTLTIQRTQQEDSAVYLCASSLVGQGVTGYTFGSGTRLTVV.

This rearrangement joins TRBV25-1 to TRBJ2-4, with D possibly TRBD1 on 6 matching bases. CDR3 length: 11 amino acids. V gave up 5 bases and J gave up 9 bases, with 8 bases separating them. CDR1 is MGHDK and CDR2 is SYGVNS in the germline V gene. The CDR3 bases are TGTGCCAGCAGTACAGGGTTCATTCAGTACTTC. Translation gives CASSTGFIQYF.

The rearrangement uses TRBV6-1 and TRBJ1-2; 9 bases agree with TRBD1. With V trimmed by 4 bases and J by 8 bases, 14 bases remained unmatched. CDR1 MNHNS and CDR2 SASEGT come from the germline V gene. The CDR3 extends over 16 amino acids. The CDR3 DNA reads TGTGCCAGCAGTGTCTTGACAGGGGGGTTTGCGGAAGGCTACACCTTC. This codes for CASSVLTGGFAEGYTF.

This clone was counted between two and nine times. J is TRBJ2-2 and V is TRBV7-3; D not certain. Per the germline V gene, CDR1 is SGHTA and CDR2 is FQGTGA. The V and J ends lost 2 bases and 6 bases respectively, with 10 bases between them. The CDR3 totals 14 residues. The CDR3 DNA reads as TGTGCCAGCAGCTTAGAATTCTCGGCCGGGGAGCTGTTTTTT. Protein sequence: CASSLEFSAGELFF.

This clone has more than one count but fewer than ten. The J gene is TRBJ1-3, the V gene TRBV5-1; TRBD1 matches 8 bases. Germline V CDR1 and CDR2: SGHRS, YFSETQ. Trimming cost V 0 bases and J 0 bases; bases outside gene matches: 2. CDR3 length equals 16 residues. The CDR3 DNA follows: TGCGCCAGCAGCTTGGGGACAGGGTTCTCTGGAAACACCATATATTTT. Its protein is CASSLGTGFSGNTIYF.

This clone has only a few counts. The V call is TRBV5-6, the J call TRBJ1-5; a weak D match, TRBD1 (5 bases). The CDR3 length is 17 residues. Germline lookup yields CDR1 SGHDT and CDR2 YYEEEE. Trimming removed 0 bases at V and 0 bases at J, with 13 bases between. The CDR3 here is CASSLGRGGPSNQPQHF. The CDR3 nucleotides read TGTGCCAGCAGCTTGGGAAGGGGAGGGCCTAGCAATCAGCCCCAGCATTTT.

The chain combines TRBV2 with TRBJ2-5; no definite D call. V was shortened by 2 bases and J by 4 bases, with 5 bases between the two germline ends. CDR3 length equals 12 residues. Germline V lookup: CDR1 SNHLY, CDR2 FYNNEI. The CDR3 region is CASSERRETQYF. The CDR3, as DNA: TGTGCCAGCAGTGAACGGAGAGAGACCCAGTACTTC.

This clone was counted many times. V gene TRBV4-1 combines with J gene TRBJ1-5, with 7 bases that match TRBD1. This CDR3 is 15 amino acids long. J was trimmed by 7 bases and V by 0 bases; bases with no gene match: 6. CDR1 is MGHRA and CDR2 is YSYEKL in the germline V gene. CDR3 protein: CASSQEVTGDQPQHF. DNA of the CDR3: TGCGCCAGCAGCCAAGAGGTTACAGGGGACCAGCCCCAGCATTTT.

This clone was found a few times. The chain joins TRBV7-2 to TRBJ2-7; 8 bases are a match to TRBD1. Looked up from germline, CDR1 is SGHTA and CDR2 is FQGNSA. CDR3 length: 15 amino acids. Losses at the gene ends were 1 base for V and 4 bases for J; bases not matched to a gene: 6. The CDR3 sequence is CASSLDGQGFYEQYF. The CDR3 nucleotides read TGTGCCAGCAGCTTAGACGGACAGGGTTTTTACGAGCAGTACTTC.

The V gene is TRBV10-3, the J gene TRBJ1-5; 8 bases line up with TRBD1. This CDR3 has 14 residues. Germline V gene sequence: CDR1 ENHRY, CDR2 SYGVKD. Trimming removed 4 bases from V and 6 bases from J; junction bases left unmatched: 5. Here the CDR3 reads CAISADRDAQPQHF. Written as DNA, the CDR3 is TGTGCCATCAGTGCGGACAGGGACGCTCAGCCCCAGCATTTT.

The CDR3 region has the DNA TGTGCCAGTACCCTTGGACAGGGCAGGAGCGAGCAGTACTTC. Translation: CASTLGQGRSEQYF. The genes are TRBV19 and TRBJ2-7; 8 positions match TRBD1. The CDR3 sequence is 14 residues long. Losses at the gene ends were 7 bases for V and 6 bases for J; bases not matched to a gene: 11. Per germline, CDR1 LNHDA and CDR2 SQIVND (reference sequence).

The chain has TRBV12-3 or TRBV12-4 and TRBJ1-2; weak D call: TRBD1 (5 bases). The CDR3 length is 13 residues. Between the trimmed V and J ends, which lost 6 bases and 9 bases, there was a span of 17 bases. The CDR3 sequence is CASSPPGGMSYTF. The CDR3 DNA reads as TGTGCCAGCAGCCCCCCGGGGGGGATGAGCTACACCTTC.

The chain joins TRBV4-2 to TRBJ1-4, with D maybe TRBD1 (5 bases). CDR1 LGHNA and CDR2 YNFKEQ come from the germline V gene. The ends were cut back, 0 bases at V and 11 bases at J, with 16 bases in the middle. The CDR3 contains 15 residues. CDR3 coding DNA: TGTGCCAGCAGCCAAGATGGGTTACAGGTCCCCAAACTGTTTTTT. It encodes CASSQDGLQVPKLFF.

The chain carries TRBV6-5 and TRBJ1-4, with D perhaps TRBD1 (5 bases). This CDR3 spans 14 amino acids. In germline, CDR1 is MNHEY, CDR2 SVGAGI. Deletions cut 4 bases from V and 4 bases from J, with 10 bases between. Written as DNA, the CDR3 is TGTGCCAGCAGTTTTGACAGTTTTAATGAAAAACTGTTTTTT. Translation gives CASSFDSFNEKLFF.

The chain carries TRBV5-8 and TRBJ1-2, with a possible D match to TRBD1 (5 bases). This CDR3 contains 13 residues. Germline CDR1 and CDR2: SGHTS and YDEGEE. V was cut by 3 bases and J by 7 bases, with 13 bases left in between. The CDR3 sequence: CASSSDTMRGYTF. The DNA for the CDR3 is TGTGCCAGCAGCTCGGACACAATGCGTGGCTACACCTTC.